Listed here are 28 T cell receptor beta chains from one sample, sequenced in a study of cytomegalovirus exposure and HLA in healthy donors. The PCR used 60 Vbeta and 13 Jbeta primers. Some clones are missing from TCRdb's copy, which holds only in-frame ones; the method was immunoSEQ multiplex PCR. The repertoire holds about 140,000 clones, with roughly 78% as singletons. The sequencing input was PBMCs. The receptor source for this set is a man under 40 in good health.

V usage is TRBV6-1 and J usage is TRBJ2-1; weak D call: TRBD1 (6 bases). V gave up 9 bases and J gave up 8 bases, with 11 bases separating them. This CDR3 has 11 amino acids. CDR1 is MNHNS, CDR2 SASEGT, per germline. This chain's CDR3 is CARGGRDEQFF. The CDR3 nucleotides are TGTGCCAGAGGGGGAAGGGATGAGCAGTTCTTC.

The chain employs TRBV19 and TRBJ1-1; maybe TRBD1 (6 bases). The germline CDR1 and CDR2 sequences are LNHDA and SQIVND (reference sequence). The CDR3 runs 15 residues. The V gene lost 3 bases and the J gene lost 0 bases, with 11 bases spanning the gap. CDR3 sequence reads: CASSIVGAMNTEAFF. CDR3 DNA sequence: TGTGCCAGTAGTATTGTGGGGGCAATGAACACTGAAGCTTTCTTT.

The CDR3 DNA sequence: TGTGCCAGCAGTTACTCTGACAGCCCTTCCTACGAGCAGTACTTC. Residues: CASSYSDSPSYEQYF. This chain uses TRBV6-6 with TRBJ2-7, with D possibly TRBD1 on 5 matching bases. The CDR3 is made up of 15 amino acids. Germline loops: CDR1 MNHNY, CDR2 SVGAGI (reference sequence). V shed 0 bases and J shed 1 base, with 10 bases lying between them.

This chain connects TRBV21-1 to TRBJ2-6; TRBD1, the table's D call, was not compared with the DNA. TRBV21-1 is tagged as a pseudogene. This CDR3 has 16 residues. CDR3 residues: CASILVGGSGANVLTF. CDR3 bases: TGTGCCAGCATCCTTGTAGGGGGCAGTGGGGCCAACGTCCTGACTTTC.

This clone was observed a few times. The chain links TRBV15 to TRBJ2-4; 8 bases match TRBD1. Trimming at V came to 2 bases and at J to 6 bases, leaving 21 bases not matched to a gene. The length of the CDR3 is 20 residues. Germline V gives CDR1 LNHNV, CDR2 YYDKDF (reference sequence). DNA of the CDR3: TGTGCCACCAGCAGACTTACAGGGGGGATTGCCTCAATGGGGGGAAACATTCAGTACTTC. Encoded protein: CATSRLTGGIASMGGNIQYF.

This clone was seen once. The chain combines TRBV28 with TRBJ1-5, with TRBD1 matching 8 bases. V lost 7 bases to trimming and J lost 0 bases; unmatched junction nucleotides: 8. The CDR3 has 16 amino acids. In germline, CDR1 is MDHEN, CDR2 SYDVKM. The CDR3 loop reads CASKPQGARSNQPQHF. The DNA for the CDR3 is TGTGCCAGCAAACCCCAGGGGGCGCGTAGCAATCAGCCCCAGCATTTT.

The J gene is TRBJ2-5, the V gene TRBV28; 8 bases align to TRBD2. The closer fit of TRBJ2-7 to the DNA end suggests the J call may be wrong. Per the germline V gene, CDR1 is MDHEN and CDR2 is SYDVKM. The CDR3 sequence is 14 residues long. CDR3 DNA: TGTGCCAGCAGTTTGGTAGCGGGAAGCCACGAGCAGTACTTC. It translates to CASSLVAGSHEQYF.

This CDR3 is CASSEGSVLVGQYF. DNA for the CDR3: TGTGCCAGCAGTGAAGGGAGTGTCTTGGTTGGGCAGTACTTC. V and J are TRBV6-1 and TRBJ2-7; D gene unclear. The CDR3 is 14 amino acids. V was cut by 1 base and J by 9 bases, with 16 bases left in between. The germline V gene has CDR1 MNHNS and CDR2 SASEGT.

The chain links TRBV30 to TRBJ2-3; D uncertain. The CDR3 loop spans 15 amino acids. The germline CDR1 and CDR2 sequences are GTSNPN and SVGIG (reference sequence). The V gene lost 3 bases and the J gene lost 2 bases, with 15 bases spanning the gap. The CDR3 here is CAWRVWSSHTDTQYF. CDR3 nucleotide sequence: TGTGCCTGGAGAGTATGGTCCAGTCACACAGATACGCAGTATTTT.

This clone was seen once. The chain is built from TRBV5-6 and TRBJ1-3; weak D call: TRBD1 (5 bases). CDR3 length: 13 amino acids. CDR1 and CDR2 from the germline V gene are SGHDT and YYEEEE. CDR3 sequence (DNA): TGTGCGGCGGGGCACCACTCTGGAAACACCATATATTTT. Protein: CAAGHHSGNTIYF.

This CDR3 reads CASSFSFGTSVSAAYNEQFF. The CDR3 DNA is TGTGCCAGCAGCTTCTCGTTCGGGACTAGCGTATCGGCGGCCTACAATGAGCAGTTCTTC. V and J are TRBV7-8 and TRBJ2-1, with TRBD2 matching 10 bases. J was trimmed by 2 bases and V by 3 bases; bases with no gene match: 16. The CDR3 is 20 residues long. CDR1 is SGHVS and CDR2 is FQNEAQ in the germline V gene.

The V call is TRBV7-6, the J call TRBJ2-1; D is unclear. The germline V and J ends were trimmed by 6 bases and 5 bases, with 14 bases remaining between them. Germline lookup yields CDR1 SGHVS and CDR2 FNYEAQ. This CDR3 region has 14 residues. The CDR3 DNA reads TGTGCCAGCAGTCCCGAGTCGGGTGACAATGAGCAGTTCTTC. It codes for CASSPESGDNEQFF.

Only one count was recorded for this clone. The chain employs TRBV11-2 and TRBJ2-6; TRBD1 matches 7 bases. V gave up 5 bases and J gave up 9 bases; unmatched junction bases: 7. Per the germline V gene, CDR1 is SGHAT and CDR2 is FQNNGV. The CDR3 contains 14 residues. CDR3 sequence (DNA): TGTGCCAGCAGCAGCTACAGGGGTGACAACGTCCTGACTTTC. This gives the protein CASSSYRGDNVLTF.

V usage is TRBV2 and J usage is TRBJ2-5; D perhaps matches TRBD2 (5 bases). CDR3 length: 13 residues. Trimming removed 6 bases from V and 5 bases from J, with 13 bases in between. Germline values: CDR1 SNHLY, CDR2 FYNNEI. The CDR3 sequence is CASSSREGETQYF. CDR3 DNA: TGTGCCAGCAGCTCCAGAGAGGGTGAGACCCAGTACTTC.

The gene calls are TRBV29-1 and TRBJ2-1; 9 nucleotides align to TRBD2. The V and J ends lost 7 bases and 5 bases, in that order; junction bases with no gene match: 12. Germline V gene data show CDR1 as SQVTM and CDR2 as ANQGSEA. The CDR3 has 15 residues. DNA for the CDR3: TGCAGCGCGAGGCGGGGGGGTAGTAGGAACAATGAGCAGTTCTTC. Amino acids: CSARRGGSRNNEQFF.

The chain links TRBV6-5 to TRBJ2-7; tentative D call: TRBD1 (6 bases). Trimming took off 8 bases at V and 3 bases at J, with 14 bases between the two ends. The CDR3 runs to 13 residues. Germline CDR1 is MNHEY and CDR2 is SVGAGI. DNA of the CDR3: TGTGCCAGCCGCCCCGGGACACACTACGAGCAGTACTTC. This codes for CASRPGTHYEQYF.

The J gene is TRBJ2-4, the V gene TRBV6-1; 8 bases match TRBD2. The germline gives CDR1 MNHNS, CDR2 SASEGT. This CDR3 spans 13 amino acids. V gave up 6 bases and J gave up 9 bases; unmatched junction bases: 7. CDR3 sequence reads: CASRLGLAGIQYF. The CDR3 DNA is TGTGCCAGCAGGCTTGGACTAGCAGGCATTCAGTACTTC.

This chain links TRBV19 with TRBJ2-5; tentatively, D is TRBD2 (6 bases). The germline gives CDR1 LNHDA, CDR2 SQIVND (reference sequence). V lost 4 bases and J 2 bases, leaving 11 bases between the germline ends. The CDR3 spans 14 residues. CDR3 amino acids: CASSKPAGQETQYF. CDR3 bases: TGTGCCAGTAGTAAACCGGCGGGACAAGAGACCCAGTACTTC.

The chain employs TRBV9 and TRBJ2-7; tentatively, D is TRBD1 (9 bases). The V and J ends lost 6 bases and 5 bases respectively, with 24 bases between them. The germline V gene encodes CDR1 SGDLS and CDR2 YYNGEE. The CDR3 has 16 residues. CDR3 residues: CASTAGGGTGSHEQYF. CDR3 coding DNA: TGTGCCAGCACCGCGGGGGGCGGGACAGGGTCCCACGAGCAGTACTTC. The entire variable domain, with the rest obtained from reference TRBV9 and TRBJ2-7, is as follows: DSGVTQTPKHLITATGQRVTLRCSPRSGDLSVYWYQQSLDQGLQFLIQYYNGEERAKGNILERFSAQQFPDLHSELNLSSLELGDSALYFCASTAGGGTGSHEQYFGPGTRLTVT.

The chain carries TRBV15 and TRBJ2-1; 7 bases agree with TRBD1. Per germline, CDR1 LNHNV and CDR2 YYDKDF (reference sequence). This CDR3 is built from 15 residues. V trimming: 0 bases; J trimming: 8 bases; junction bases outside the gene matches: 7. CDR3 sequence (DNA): TGTGCCACCAGCAGAGATAAGTCAGGGGGAGATGAGCAGTTCTTC. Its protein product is CATSRDKSGGDEQFF. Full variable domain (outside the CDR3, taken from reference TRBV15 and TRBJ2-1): DAMVIQNPRYQVTQFGKPVTLSCSQTLNHNVMYWYQQKSSQAPKLLFHYYDKDFNNEADTPDNFQSRRPNTSFCFLDIRSPGLGDTAMYLCATSRDKSGGDEQFFGPGTRLTVL.

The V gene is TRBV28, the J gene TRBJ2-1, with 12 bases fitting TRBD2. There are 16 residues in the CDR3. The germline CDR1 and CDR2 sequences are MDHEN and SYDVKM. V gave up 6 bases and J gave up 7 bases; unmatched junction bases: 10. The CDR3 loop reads CASSPPGLAGQNEQFF. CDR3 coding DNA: TGTGCCAGCAGCCCCCCGGGACTAGCGGGTCAAAATGAGCAGTTCTTC.

The CDR3 sequence: CASSLETGSGNTIYF. The CDR3, as DNA: TGTGCCAGCAGCCTTGAAACAGGCTCTGGAAACACCATATATTTT. The rearrangement links TRBV5-6 to TRBJ1-3, with a weak D call TRBD1 (5 bases). Between the trimmed V and J ends, which lost 4 bases and 0 bases, there was a span of 11 bases. Germline values: CDR1 SGHDT, CDR2 YYEEEE. This CDR3 comprises 15 residues.

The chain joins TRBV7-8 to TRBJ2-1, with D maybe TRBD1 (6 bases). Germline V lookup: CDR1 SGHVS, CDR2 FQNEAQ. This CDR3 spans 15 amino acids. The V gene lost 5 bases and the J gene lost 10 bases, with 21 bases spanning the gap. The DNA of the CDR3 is TGTGCCAGCAGCCCCACTGCCCGCCCGAGGGGGGAGCAGTTCTTC. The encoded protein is CASSPTARPRGEQFF.

The CDR3 coding sequence is TGTGCCAGCAGCGAACAGGGGGCGGGCACCGGGGAGCTGTTTTTT. Translation gives CASSEQGAGTGELFF. J is TRBJ2-2 and V is TRBV9, with 9 bases that match TRBD1. There are 15 residues in the CDR3. V trimming: 3 bases; J trimming: 4 bases; junction bases outside the gene matches: 4. CDR1 and CDR2 from the germline V gene are SGDLS and YYNGEE.

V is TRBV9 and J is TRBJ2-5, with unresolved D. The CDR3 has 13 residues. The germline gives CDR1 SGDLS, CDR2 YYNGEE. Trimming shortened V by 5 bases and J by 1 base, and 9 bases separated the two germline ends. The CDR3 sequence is CASSSWAQETQYF. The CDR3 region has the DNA TGTGCCAGCAGTTCATGGGCCCAAGAGACCCAGTACTTC.

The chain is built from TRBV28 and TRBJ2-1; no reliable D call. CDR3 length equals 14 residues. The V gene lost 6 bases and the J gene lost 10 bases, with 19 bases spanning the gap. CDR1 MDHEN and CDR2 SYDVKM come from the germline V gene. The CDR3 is CASSPTGAPREQFF. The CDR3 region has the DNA TGTGCCAGCAGCCCGACGGGTGCCCCGAGGGAGCAGTTCTTC.

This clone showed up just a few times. This chain's CDR3 is CASSLPGQGIYEQYF. The CDR3 DNA is TGTGCCAGCAGTCTCCCAGGACAGGGGATCTACGAGCAGTACTTC. This chain links TRBV28 with TRBJ2-5, with 9 positions matching TRBD1. Matching the DNA end better, TRBJ2-7 makes the J call doubtful. The CDR3 runs 15 residues. Germline CDR1 reads MDHEN; CDR2 reads SYDVKM.

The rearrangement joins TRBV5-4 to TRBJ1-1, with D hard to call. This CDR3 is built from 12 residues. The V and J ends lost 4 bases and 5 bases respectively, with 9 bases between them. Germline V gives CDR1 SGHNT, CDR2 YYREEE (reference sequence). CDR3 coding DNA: TGTGCCAGCAGCCGCGGGTGGACTGAAGCTTTCTTT. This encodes CASSRGWTEAFF.